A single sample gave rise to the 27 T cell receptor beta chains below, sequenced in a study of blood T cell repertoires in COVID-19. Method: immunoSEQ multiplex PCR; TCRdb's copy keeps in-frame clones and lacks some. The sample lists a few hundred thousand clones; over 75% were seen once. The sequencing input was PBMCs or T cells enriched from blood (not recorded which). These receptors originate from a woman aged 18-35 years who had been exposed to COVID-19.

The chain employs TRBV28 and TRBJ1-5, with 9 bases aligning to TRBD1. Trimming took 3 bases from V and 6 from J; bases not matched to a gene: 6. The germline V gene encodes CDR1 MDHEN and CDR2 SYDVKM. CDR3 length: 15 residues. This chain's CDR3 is CASSLTGTGPQPQHF. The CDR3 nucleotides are TGTGCCAGCAGTTTGACCGGGACAGGGCCTCAGCCCCAGCATTTT. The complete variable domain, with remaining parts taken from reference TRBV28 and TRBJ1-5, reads DVKVTQSSRYLVKRTGEKVFLECVQDMDHENMFWYRQDPGLGLRLIYFSYDVKMKEKGDIPEGYSVSREKKERFSLILESASTNQTSMYLCASSLTGTGPQPQHFGDGTRLSIL.

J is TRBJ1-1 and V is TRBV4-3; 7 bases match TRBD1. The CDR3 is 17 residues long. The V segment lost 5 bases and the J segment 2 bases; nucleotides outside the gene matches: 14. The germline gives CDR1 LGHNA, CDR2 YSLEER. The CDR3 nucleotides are TGCGCCAGCAGCAGGGGGCCTCCCAGAGGTCACAACACTGAAGCTTTCTTT. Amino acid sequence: CASSRGPPRGHNTEAFF.

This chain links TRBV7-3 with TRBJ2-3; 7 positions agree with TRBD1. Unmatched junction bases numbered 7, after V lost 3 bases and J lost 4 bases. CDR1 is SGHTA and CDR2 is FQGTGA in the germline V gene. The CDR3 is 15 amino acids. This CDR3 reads CASSLMTGPADTQYF. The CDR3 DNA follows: TGTGCCAGCAGCTTGATGACAGGGCCAGCAGATACGCAGTATTTT.

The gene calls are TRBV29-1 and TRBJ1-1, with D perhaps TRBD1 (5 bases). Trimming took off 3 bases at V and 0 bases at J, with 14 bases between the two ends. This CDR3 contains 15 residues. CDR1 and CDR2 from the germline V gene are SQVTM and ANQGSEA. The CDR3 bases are TGCAGCGTTGATTCCCAGGGCCAGATGAACACTGAAGCTTTCTTT. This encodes CSVDSQGQMNTEAFF.

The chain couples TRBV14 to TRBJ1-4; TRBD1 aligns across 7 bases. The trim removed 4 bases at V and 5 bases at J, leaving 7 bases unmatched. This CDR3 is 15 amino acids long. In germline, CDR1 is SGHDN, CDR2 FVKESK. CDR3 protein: CASSPMDRRNEKLFF. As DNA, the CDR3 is TGTGCCAGCAGCCCGATGGACAGGCGAAATGAAAAACTGTTTTTT.

DNA of the CDR3: TGTGCCAGTAGTATAGATCGGTGGGAGCAGTTCTTC. It codes for CASSIDRWEQFF. This chain connects TRBV19 to TRBJ2-1; D is uncertain. The germline V gene encodes CDR1 LNHDA and CDR2 SQIVND (reference sequence). V lost 0 bases, J lost 10 bases, and 7 bases lay in between. The CDR3 covers 12 residues.

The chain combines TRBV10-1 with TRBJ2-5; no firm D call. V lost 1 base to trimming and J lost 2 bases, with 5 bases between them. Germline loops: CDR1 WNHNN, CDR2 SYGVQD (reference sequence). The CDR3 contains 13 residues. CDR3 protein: CASSEYGQETQYF. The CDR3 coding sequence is TGCGCCAGCAGTGAGTACGGGCAAGAGACCCAGTACTTC.

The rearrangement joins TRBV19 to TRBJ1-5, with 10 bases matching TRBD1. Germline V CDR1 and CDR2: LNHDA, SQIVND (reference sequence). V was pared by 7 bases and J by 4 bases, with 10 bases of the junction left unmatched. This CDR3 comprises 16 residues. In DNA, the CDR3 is TGTGCCAGTACCACACAGGGACAGGGGACGAATCAGCCCCAGCATTTT. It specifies CASTTQGQGTNQPQHF. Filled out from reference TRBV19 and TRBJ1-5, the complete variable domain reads DGGITQSPKYLFRKEGQNVTLSCEQNLNHDAMYWYRQDPGQGLRLIYYSQIVNDFQKGDIAEGYSVSREKKESFPLTVTSAQKNPTAFYLCASTTQGQGTNQPQHFGDGTRLSIL.

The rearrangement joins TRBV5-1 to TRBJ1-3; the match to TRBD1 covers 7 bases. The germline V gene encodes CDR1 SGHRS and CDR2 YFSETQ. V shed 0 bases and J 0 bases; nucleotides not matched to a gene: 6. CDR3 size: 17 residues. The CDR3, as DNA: TGCGCCAGCAGCTTGGCGGGACAGTCGTCCTCTGGAAACACCATATATTTT. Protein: CASSLAGQSSSGNTIYF. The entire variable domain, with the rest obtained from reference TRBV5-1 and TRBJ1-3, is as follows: KAGVTQTPRYLIKTRGQQVTLSCSPISGHRSVSWYQQTPGQGLQFLFEYFSETQRNKGNFPGRFSGRQFSNSRSEMNVSTLELGDSALYLCASSLAGQSSSGNTIYFGEGSWLTVV.

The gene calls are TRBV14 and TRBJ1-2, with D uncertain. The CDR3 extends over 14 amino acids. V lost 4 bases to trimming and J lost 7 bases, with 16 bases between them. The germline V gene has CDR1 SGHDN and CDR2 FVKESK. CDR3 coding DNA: TGTGCCAGCAGCCTGGAGGCGTCATCAGGTGGCTACACCTTC. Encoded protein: CASSLEASSGGYTF. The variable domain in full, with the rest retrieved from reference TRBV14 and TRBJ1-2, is EAGVTQFPSHSVIEKGQTVTLRCDPISGHDNLYWYRRVMGKEIKFLLHFVKESKQDESGMPNNRFLAERTGGTYSTLKVQPAELEDSGVYFCASSLEASSGGYTFGSGTRLTVV.

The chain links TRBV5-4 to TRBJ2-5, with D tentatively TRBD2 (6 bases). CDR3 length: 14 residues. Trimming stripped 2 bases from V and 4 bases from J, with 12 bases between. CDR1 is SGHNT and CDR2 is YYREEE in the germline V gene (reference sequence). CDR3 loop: CASSFRSEGETQYF. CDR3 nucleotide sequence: TGTGCCAGCAGCTTTCGCTCGGAGGGAGAGACCCAGTACTTC.

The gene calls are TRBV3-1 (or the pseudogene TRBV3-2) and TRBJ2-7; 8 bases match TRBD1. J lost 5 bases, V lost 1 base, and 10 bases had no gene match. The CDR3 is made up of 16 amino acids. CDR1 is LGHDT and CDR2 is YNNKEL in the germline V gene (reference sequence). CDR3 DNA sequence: TGTGCCAGCAGCCAAGCTTACGGGACAGGAGGGGACGAGCAGTACTTC. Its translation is CASSQAYGTGGDEQYF.

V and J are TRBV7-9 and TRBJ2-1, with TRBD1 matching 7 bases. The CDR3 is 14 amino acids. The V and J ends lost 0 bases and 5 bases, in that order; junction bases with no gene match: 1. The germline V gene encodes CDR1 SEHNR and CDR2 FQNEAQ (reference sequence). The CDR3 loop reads CASSLAGTDNEQFF. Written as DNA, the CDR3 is TGTGCCAGCAGCTTAGCGGGGACAGACAATGAGCAGTTCTTC.

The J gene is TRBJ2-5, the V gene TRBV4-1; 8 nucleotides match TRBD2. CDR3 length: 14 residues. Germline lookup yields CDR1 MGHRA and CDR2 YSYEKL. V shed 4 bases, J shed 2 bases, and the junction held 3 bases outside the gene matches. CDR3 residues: CASSLTSEQETQYF. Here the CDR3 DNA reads TGCGCCAGCAGCCTGACTAGCGAACAAGAGACCCAGTACTTC.

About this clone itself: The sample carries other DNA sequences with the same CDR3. CDR3 sequence: CASSLGTSSETQYF. DNA of the CDR3: TGCGCCAGCAGCTTGGGGACTAGCTCAGAGACCCAGTACTTC. The chain has TRBV5-1 and TRBJ2-5, with 8 bases matching TRBD2. CDR1 is SGHRS, CDR2 YFSETQ, per germline. Trimming removed 0 bases from V and 4 bases from J; junction bases left unmatched: 2. The CDR3 covers 14 residues.

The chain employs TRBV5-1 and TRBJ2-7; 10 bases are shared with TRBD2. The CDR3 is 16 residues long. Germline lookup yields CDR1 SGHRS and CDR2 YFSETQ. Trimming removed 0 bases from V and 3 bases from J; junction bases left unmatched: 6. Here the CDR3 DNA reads TGCGCCAGCAGCTTGGCCCTAGCGGGGGCGGACTACGAGCAGTACTTC. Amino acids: CASSLALAGADYEQYF.

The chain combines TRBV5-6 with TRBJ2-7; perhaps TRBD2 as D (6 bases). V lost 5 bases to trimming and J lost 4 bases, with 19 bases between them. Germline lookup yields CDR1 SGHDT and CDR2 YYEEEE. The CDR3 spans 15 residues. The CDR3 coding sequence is TGTGCCAGCAGGTCGGGGGTCCCGGGGCGGTACGAGCAGTACTTC. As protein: CASRSGVPGRYEQYF.

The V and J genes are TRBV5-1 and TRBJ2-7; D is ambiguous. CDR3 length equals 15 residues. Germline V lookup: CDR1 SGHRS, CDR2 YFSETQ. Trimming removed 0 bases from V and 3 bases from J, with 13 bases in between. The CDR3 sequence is CASSLASQADYEQYF. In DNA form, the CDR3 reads TGCGCCAGCAGCTTGGCGAGTCAGGCTGACTACGAGCAGTACTTC.

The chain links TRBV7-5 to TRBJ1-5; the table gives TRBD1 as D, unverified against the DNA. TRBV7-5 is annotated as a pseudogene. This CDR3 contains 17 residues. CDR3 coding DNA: TGTGTCAGAAGCCTAAGGAGGGGGCATTGGAGCAATCAGCCCCAGCATTTT. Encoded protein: CVRSLRRGHWSNQPQHF.

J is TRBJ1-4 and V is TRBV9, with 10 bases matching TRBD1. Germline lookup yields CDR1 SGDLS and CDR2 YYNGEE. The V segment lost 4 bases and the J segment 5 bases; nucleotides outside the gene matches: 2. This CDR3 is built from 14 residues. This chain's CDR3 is CASSPTGGNEKLFF. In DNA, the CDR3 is TGTGCCAGCAGCCCGACAGGGGGCAATGAAAAACTGTTTTTT.

CDR3 in amino acids: CASSDPRNNEQFF. The DNA for the CDR3 is TGTGCCAGCAGTGATCCTAGGAACAATGAGCAGTTCTTC. V and J are TRBV28 and TRBJ2-1; no clear D gene. V was cut by 5 bases and J by 5 bases, with 10 bases left in between. The germline V gene has CDR1 MDHEN and CDR2 SYDVKM. This CDR3 spans 13 amino acids.

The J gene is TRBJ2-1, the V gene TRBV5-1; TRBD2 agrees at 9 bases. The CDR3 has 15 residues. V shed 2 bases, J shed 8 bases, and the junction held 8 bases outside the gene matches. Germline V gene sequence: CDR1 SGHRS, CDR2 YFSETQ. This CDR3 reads CASSFGGGVVHEQFF. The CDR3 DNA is TGCGCCAGCAGCTTTGGCGGGGGGGTAGTCCATGAGCAGTTCTTC.

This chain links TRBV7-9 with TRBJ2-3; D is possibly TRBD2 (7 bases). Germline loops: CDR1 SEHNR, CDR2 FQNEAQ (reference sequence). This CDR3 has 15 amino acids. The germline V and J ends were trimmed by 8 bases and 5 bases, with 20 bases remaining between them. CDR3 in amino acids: CASSLGGGPRDTQYF. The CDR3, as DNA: TGTGCCAGCTCCTTAGGCGGGGGCCCCCGAGATACGCAGTATTTT.

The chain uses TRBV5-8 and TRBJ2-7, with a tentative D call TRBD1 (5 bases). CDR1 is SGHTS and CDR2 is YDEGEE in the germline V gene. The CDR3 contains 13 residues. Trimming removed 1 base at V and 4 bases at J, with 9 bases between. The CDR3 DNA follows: TGTGCCAGCAGCTTGTTTACAGGTTACGAGCAGTACTTC. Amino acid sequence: CASSLFTGYEQYF.

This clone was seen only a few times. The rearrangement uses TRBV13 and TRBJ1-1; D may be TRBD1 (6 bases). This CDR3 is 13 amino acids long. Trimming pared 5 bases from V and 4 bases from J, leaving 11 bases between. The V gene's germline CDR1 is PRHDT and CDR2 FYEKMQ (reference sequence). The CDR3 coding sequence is TGTGCCAGCAGCCAACAGGGTTCCACTGAAGCTTTCTTT. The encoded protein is CASSQQGSTEAFF.

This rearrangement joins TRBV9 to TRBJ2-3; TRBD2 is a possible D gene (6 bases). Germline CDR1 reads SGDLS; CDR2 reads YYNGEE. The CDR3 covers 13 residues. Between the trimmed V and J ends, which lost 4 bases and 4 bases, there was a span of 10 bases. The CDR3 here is CASSPGVADTQYF. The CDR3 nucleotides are TGTGCCAGCAGCCCGGGGGTCGCAGATACGCAGTATTTT.

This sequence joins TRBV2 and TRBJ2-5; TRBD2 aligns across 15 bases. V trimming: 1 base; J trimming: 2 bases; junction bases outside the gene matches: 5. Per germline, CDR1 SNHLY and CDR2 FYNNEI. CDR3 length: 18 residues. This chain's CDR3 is CASSEGWTSGGGQETQYF. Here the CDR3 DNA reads TGTGCCAGCAGTGAAGGCTGGACTAGCGGGGGGGGGCAAGAGACCCAGTACTTC.